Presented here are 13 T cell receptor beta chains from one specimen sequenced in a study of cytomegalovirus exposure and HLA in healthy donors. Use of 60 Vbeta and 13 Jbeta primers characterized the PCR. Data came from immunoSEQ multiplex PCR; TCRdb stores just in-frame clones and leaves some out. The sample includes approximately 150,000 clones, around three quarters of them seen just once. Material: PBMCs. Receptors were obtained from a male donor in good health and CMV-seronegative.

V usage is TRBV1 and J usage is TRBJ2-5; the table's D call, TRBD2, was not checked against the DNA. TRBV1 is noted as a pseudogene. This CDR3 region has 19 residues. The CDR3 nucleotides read TGCACCAGCAGCCAAGATAGCGGTCCACTAGCGGGGTACCAAGAGACCCAGTACTTC. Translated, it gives CTSSQDSGPLAGYQETQYF.

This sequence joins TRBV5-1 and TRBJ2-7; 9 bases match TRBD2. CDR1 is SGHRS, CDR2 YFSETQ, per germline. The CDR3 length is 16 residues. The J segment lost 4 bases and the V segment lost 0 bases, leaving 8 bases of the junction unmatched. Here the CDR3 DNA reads TGCGCCAGCAGCTTGGGGGGGACTAGCAGGCTATACGAGCAGTACTTC. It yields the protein CASSLGGTSRLYEQYF.

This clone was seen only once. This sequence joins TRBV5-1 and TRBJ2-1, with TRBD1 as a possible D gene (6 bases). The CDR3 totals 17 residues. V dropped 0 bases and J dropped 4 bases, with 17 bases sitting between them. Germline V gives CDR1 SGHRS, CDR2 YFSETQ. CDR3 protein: CASSLGVGGAFYNEQFF. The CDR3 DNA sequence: TGCGCCAGCAGCTTGGGGGTAGGGGGTGCCTTTTACAATGAGCAGTTCTTC.

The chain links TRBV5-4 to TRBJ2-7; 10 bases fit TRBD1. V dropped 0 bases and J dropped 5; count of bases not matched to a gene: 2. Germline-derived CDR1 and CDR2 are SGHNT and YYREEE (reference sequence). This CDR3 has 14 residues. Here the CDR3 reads CASSLAGTGDEQYF. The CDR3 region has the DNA TGTGCCAGCAGCTTGGCCGGGACAGGGGACGAGCAGTACTTC. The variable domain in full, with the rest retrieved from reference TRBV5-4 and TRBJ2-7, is ETGVTQSPTHLIKTRGQQVTLRCSSQSGHNTVSWYQQALGQGPQFIFQYYREEENGRGNFPPRFSGLQFPNYSSELNVNALELDDSALYLCASSLAGTGDEQYFGPGTRLTVT.

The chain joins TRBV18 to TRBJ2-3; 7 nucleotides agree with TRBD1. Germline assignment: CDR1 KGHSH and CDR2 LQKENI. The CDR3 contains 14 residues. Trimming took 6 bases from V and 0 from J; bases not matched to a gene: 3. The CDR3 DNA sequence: TGTGCCAGCTCGAGGGACAGAAGCACAGATACGCAGTATTTT. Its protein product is CASSRDRSTDTQYF.

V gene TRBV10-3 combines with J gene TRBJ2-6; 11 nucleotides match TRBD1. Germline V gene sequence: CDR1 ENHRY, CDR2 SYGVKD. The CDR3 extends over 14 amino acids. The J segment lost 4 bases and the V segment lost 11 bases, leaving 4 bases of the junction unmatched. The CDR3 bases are TGTGCCGCGGGACAGGGGGAAGGGGCCAACGTCCTGACTTTC. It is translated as CAAGQGEGANVLTF.

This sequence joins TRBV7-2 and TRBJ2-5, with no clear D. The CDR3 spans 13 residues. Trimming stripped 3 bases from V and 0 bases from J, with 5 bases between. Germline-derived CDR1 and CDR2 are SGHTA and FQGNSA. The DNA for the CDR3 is TGTGCCAGCAGCTTTTACTACCAAGAGACCCAGTACTTC. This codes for CASSFYYQETQYF.

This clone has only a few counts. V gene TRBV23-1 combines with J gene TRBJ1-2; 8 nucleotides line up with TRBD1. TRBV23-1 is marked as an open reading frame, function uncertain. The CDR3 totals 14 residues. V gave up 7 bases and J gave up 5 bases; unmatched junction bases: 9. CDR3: CASNPQGVDYGYTF. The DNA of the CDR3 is TGCGCCAGCAATCCACAGGGGGTCGATTATGGCTACACCTTC.

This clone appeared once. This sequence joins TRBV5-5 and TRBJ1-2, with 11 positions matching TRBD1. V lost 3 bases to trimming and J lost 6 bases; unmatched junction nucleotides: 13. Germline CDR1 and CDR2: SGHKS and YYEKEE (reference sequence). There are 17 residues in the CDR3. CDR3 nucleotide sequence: TGTGCCAGCAGCTGGGGGACCGGACAGGGGGCTGATGATGGCTACACCTTC. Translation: CASSWGTGQGADDGYTF.

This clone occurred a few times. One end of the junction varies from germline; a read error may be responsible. The CDR3 spells CASSRRYGGNYNSPLHF. The CDR3 DNA reads TGCGCCAGCAGCCGCCGATATGGGGGGAACTATAATTCCCCCCTCCACTTT. The V and J genes are TRBV4-1 and TRBJ1-6; TRBD1 might be the D (5 bases). Looked up from germline, CDR1 is MGHRA and CDR2 is YSYEKL. The CDR3 runs to 17 residues.

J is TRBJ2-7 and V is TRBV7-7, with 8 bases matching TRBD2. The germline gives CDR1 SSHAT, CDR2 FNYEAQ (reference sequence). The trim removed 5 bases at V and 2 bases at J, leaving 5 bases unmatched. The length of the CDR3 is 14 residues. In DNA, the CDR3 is TGTGCCAGCAGCCCTGGACTAGCAGCCTACGAGCAGTACTTC. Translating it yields CASSPGLAAYEQYF.

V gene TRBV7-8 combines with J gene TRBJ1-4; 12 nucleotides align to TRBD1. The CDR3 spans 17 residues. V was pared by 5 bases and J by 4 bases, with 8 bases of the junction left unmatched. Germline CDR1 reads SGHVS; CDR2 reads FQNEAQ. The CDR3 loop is CASSIRDRGRLNEKLFF. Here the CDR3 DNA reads TGTGCCAGCAGCATCCGGGACAGGGGGCGACTTAATGAAAAACTGTTTTTT.

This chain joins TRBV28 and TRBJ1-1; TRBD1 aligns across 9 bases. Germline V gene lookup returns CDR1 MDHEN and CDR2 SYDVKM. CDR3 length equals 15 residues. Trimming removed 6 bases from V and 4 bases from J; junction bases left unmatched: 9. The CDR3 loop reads CASSHNRGLGTEAFF. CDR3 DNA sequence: TGTGCCAGCAGCCACAACAGGGGGCTGGGCACTGAAGCTTTCTTT. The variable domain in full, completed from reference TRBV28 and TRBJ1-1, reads DVKVTQSSRYLVKRTGEKVFLECVQDMDHENMFWYRQDPGLGLRLIYFSYDVKMKEKGDIPEGYSVSREKKERFSLILESASTNQTSMYLCASSHNRGLGTEAFFGQGTRLTVV.